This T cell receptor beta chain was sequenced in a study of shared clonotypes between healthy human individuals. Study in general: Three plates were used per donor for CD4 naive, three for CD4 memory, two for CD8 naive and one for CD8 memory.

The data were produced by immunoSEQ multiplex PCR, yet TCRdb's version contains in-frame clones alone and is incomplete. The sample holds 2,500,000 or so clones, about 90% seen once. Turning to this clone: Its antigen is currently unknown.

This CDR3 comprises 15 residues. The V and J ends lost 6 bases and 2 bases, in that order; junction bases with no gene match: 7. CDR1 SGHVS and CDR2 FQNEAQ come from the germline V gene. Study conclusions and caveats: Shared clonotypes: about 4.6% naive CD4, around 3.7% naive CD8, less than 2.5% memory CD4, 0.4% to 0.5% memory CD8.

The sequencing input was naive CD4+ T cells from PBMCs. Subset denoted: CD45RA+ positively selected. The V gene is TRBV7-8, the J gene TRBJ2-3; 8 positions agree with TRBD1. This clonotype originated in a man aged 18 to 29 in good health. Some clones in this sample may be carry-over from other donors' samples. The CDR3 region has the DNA TGTGCCAGCAGTCCCAGGGGGCCCCCCACAGATACGCAGTATTTT. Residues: CASSPRGPPTDTQYF.